The rows below give T cell receptor beta chains drawn from one sample of a study of human T cells and chemical hapten exposure. TCRdb reprocessed the RACE reads via MiXCR and lists one record per CDR3 protein. The sample records tens of thousands of distinct CDR3 sequences, roughly 9.5% being singletons. Sequencing used whole blood, obtained in connection with sensitization to the hapten diphenylcyclopropenone (DPC). These receptors came from a middle-aged woman with alopecia areata. Some clones in this sample may be carry-over from other donors' samples. CDR3s include the opening cysteine and the closing phenylalanine or tryptophan. D genes are given only for firm matches. Some rows mark clone size as missing; the rest say once, few, many or name a class of expanded clone.

many	NA	TRBV7-2	TRBJ1-1	TGTGCCAGCAGCTTAGTTGGCAGGGGATGGACTGAAGCTTTCTTT	CASSLVGRGWTEAFF
few	NA	TRBV9	TRBJ2-2	TGTGCCAGCAGCCCCACATCGAACACCGGGGAGCTGTTTTTT	CASSPTSNTGELFF
many	TRBD1	TRBV11-2	TRBJ2-2	TGTGCCAGCAGCTTAGAGACAGGGTATTGGGGGGAGCTGTTTTTT	CASSLETGYWGELFF
NA	NA	TRBV6-1	TRBJ2-7	TGTGCCAGCAGTGAAAGGGGGTACGAGCAGTACTTC	CASSERGYEQYF
NA	NA	TRBV6-1	TRBJ2-5	TGTGCCAGCAGTATGGGCTGGGGGGCTGGAGAGACCCAGTACTTC	CASSMGWGAGETQYF
many	NA	TRBV5-5	TRBJ2-7	TGTGCCAGTCAGGCGGGATCCTACGAGCAGTACTTC	CASQAGSYEQYF
NA	NA	TRBV9	TRBJ1-6	TGTGCCAGCAGCGAGGGGCCCAATTCACCCCTCCACTTT	CASSEGPNSPLHF
many	NA	TRBV6-1	TRBJ1-1	TGTGCCAGCAGTCACCCGCCCCTCATGAACACTGAAGCTTTCTTT	CASSHPPLMNTEAFF
few	NA	TRBV4-1	TRBJ1-5	TGCGCCAGCAGCCAAGATACCAGGGGTTATAGCAATCAGCCCCAGCATTTT	CASSQDTRGYSNQPQHF
NA	NA	TRBV29-1	TRBJ2-5	TGCAGCGTCAACGGGAACCAAGAGACCCAGTACTTC	CSVNGNQETQYF
medium-sized	TRBD2	TRBV7-9	TRBJ2-2	TGTGCCAGCAGCTCCGGACTAGCGGGAACGACCGGGGAGCTGTTTTTT	CASSSGLAGTTGELFF
many	NA	TRBV20-1	TRBJ2-3	TGCAGTGCTAGACCCTTGCGGGGGCCAAGCACAGATACGCAGTATTTT	CSARPLRGPSTDTQYF
NA	NA	TRBV6-4	TRBJ1-2	TGTGCCAGCAGTGACTCGAGGAGAGAGGTTTCTGGCTACACCTTC	CASSDSRREVSGYTF
NA	TRBD1	TRBV29-1	TRBJ1-4	TGCAGCGTTGAATCAACCGGGACAGGGCTCGAAAAACTGTTTTTT	CSVESTGTGLEKLFF
many	TRBD1	TRBV23-1	TRBJ2-7	TGCGCCAGCAGTCAACGAAGGGACAGGGAGGTTCAGTACTTC	CASSQRRDREVQYF
few	NA	TRBV14	TRBJ2-1	TGTGCCAGCAGCCCCCGTGGGAGGTACAATGAGCAGTTCTTC	CASSPRGRYNEQFF
many	NA	TRBV4-2	TRBJ1-2	TGTGCCAGCAGCCAACCCCCTAGCTATGGCTACACCTTC	CASSQPPSYGYTF
many	TRBD1	TRBV7-3	TRBJ1-4	TGTGCCAGCAGCTTTAAAAGAGACCCGGACAGGGATAATGAAAAACTGTTTTTT	CASSFKRDPDRDNEKLFF
NA	NA	TRBV27	TRBJ2-5	TGTGCCAGCAGTTCCGGACAGTCCCTGTACTTC	CASSSGQSLYF
many	TRBD1	TRBV7-8	TRBJ2-7	TGTGCCAGCAGCACCGCTCGGGGACAGGGGGCTTACGAGCAGTACTTC	CASSTARGQGAYEQYF
few	TRBD1	TRBV2	TRBJ2-7	TGTGCCAGCAGTGGCTACGGACAGGGTACCACCTACGAGCAGTACTTC	CASSGYGQGTTYEQYF
NA	NA	TRBV4-2	TRBJ2-1	TGTGCCAGCAGCCACCCGCGGGCCAGCTCCTACAATGAGCAGTTCTTC	CASSHPRASSYNEQFF
once	NA	TRBV9	TRBJ1-5	TGTGCCAGCAGCCCCTCCGACCAACAGCCCCAGCATTTT	CASSPSDQQPQHF
many	NA	TRBV2	TRBJ1-4	TGTGCCAGCAGTGTAGGACAGCCTGGGGGTGAAAAACTGTTTTTT	CASSVGQPGGEKLFF
many	TRBD2	TRBV20-1	TRBJ2-3	TGCAGTGCTTCGGGACTAGCGGGTTTAGGCACAGATACGCAGTATTTT	CSASGLAGLGTDTQYF
many	TRBD1	TRBV6-2/TRBV6-3	TRBJ2-3	TGTGCCAGCAATCGACAGGGGGCCTCCGATACGCAGTATTTT	CASNRQGASDTQYF
few	NA	TRBV6-1	TRBJ2-1	TGTGCCAGCAGGGGTATAAACAATGAGCAGTTCTTC	CASRGINNEQFF
NA	NA	TRBV2	TRBJ1-2	TGTGCCAGCAGTTTTGTGATGGGCCCCGAGAGTGGCTACACCTTC	CASSFVMGPESGYTF
many	NA	TRBV2	TRBJ2-3	TGTGCCAGCAGTTCTCGCCCACAGGGAGATACGCAGTATTTT	CASSSRPQGDTQYF
many	NA	TRBV20-1	TRBJ2-7	TGCAGTGCTAGAGGACTCCATCCCTACGAGCAGTACTTC	CSARGLHPYEQYF
few	NA	TRBV18	TRBJ2-5	TGTGCCAGCTCACCAATTAGGGCACAGGGTGAAGAGACCCAGTACTTC	CASSPIRAQGEETQYF
few	NA	TRBV5-1	TRBJ1-2	TGCGCCAGCAGCTCCAGTAATCTGCATGGCTACACCTTC	CASSSSNLHGYTF
NA	TRBD1	TRBV20-1	TRBJ1-5	TGCAGTGCGATGGGACAGGGGGCGAGCAATCAGCCCCAGCATTTT	CSAMGQGASNQPQHF
few	NA	TRBV27	TRBJ2-6	TGTGCCAGCAGTTCCGGGACAACTGGGGCCAACGTCCTGACTTTC	CASSSGTTGANVLTF
NA	NA	TRBV3-1	TRBJ1-2	TGTGCCAGCAGCCAAGAGGGAAGGGCTTACACCTTC	CASSQEGRAYTF
NA	NA	TRBV10-3	TRBJ2-3	TGTGCCATCAGTGGATCAGACAATCTAGCAACAGATACGCAGTATTTT	CAISGSDNLATDTQYF
few	NA	TRBV27	TRBJ1-4	TGTGCCAGCAGTTTACTTGGGGAAGAACTGTTTTTT	CASSLLGEELFF
many	TRBD2	TRBV20-1	TRBJ2-1	TGCAGTGCACCGGGACTAGCGGGGGACAATGAGCAGTTCTTC	CSAPGLAGDNEQFF
few	NA	TRBV9	TRBJ2-2	TGTGCCAGCAGTCGCGGCACCGGGGAGCTGTTTTTT	CASSRGTGELFF
many	NA	TRBV12-3/TRBV12-4	TRBJ1-2	TGTGCCAGCAGTTTAGATGTAGGGAGGGCCTATGGCTACACCTTC	CASSLDVGRAYGYTF
NA	NA	TRBV5-1	TRBJ1-1	TGCGCCAGCAGCTTTTCGGCTCCTCCCGCGAACACTGAAGCTTTCTTT	CASSFSAPPANTEAFF
NA	TRBD1	TRBV18	TRBJ1-3	TGTGCCAGCTCACTCCGGGACAGTTATTACCAAAGCTCTGGAAACACCATATATTTT	CASSLRDSYYQSSGNTIYF
few	NA	TRBV13	TRBJ2-7	TGTGCCAGCAGCTTAGACAGGTCCCGAGCGGGGTACTTC	CASSLDRSRAGYF
NA	NA	TRBV5-6	TRBJ2-4	TGTGCCAGCAGCTTGGGAGGGGTCATGGCCAAAAACATTCAGTACTTC	CASSLGGVMAKNIQYF
NA	NA	TRBV5-4	TRBJ1-1	TGTGCCAGCAGCTTGGTGGGGATCAGAGCTTTCTTT	CASSLVGIRAFF
NA	NA	TRBV29-1	TRBJ1-3	TGCAGCGCTGGCGGAGGGGGTCAACCCCTTGGTGGAAACACCATATATTTT	CSAGGGGQPLGGNTIYF
few	NA	TRBV30	TRBJ2-2	TGTGCCTGGAGTGTAGACGACACCGGGGAGCTGTTTTTT	CAWSVDDTGELFF
few	NA	TRBV14	TRBJ1-2	TGTGCCAGCAGCCAAGCGGTAGGGCCTGGCTACACCTTC	CASSQAVGPGYTF
NA	NA	TRBV28	TRBJ2-1	TGTGCCAGCAGACCTAAAACAGGTAGCTCCTACAATGAGCAGTTCTTC	CASRPKTGSSYNEQFF
many	NA	TRBV6-2/TRBV6-3	TRBJ1-4	TGTGCCAGCAGTTACGGTGGCGAGAATGAAAAACTGTTTTTT	CASSYGGENEKLFF
many	TRBD1	TRBV7-8	TRBJ2-7	TGTGCCAGCAGCTTAGGCCCCGACAGGGGAGAACAGTACTTC	CASSLGPDRGEQYF
NA	TRBD2	TRBV20-1	TRBJ2-5	TGCAGTGCTAGACCTCAGGCTAGCGGGGGGTTCCAAGAGACCCAGTACTTC	CSARPQASGGFQETQYF
few	TRBD1	TRBV6-5	TRBJ1-1	TGTGCCAGCAGTGACAGGGGACTCACTGAAGCTTTCTTT	CASSDRGLTEAFF